This T cell receptor beta chain was sequenced for a study of cytomegalovirus exposure and HLA in healthy donors. About this clone: Its specificity is not known.

Primers for the PCR totalled 60 Vbeta and 13 Jbeta. The assay was immunoSEQ multiplex PCR, and TCRdb's table has in-frame clones only and misses some. In the table there are around 200,000 clones, over 70% of which are singletons. The CDR3 is 12 residues long. With 6 bases removed from V and 8 bases from J, the gap between germline ends came to 13 bases. The germline gives CDR1 MDHEN, CDR2 SYDVKM. Whole-study results and caveats: When a later analysis was performed, an Asian-associated ancestry cluster reportedly had fewer N-insertions than the approximately 700-donor mean.

Sequencing was carried out using PBMCs. The source is a female donor in good health and CMV-seronegative. The V call is TRBV28, the J call TRBJ1-1; TRBD1 is a possible D gene (6 bases). CDR3 in DNA: TGTGCCAGCAGCGAAAACAGGGAGGAAGCTTTCTTT. As protein: CASSENREEAFF.